This T cell receptor beta chain was captured in a study of radiotherapy plus CTLA-4 blockade in lung cancer. The overall study: Overall, 15% to 20% of patients showed an objective response, while over 25% attained disease control.

Clones were sequenced by immunoSEQ multiplex PCR, and TCRdb holds only the in-frame ones, with some missing. Of about 38,000 clones in the sample, around three quarters were seen once. This CDR3 is 13 amino acids long. Germline CDR1 reads SQVTM; CDR2 reads ANQGSEA. Trimming pared 5 bases from V and 7 bases from J, leaving 12 bases between. Specimen: peripheral blood, collected from a patient treated with radiotherapy plus ipilimumab. The receptor comes from a human donor with non-small cell lung cancer who had stable disease on radiotherapy plus ipilimumab. The V gene is TRBV29-1, the J gene TRBJ1-6; D unclear. The CDR3 protein is CSVRATYNSPLHF. For the CDR3, the DNA is TGCAGCGTTCGGGCGACATACAATTCACCCCTCCACTTT.